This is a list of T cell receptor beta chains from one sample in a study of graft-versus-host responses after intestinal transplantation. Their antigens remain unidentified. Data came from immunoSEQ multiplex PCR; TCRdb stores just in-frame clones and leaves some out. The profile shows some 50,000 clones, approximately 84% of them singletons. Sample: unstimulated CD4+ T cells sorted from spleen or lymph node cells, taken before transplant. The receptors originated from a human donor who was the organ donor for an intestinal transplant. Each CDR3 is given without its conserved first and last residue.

CDR3aa: ASSLAGQGYGYT; j_gene: TRBJ1-2; len: 12; v_gene: TRBV4-3
CDR3aa: ASSVETGGTEAF; j_gene: TRBJ1-1; len: 12; v_gene: TRBV9
CDR3aa: ASSQSWQTQY; j_gene: TRBJ2-5; len: 10; v_gene: TRBV14
CDR3aa: AIMGGQQETQY; j_gene: TRBJ2-5; len: 11; v_gene: TRBV10-3
CDR3aa: ASSGLNRGQETQY; j_gene: TRBJ2-5; len: 13; v_gene: TRBV4-3
CDR3aa: ASNDRGRTDTQY; j_gene: TRBJ2-3; len: 12; v_gene: TRBV6-1
CDR3aa: ASSPQGLNQETQY; j_gene: TRBJ2-5; len: 13; v_gene: TRBV9
CDR3aa: ASSLSRASYGYT; j_gene: TRBJ1-2; len: 12; v_gene: TRBV11-2
CDR3aa: ASSQGDYGYT; j_gene: TRBJ1-2; len: 10; v_gene: TRBV2
CDR3aa: ASGTTSGGYNEQF; j_gene: TRBJ2-1; len: 13; v_gene: TRBV5-6
CDR3aa: ASSLAGGGGGYSPLH; j_gene: TRBJ1-6; len: 15; v_gene: TRBV5-4
CDR3aa: SVESRFTDTQY; j_gene: TRBJ2-3; len: 11; v_gene: TRBV29-1
CDR3aa: ASSLTANYGYT; j_gene: TRBJ1-2; len: 11; v_gene: TRBV5-1
CDR3aa: ASSPWTGFTDTQY; j_gene: TRBJ2-3; len: 13; v_gene: TRBV7-8
CDR3aa: ASSDRATNEKLF; j_gene: TRBJ1-4; len: 12; v_gene: TRBV9
CDR3aa: ASSVSGSLRSYEQY; j_gene: TRBJ2-7; len: 14; v_gene: TRBV2
CDR3aa: ASSESKSNQPQH; j_gene: TRBJ1-5; len: 12; v_gene: TRBV6-5
CDR3aa: ASRLAGGHEQY; j_gene: TRBJ2-7; len: 11; v_gene: TRBV19
CDR3aa: ASSLVPPYGYT; j_gene: TRBJ1-2; len: 11; v_gene: TRBV19
CDR3aa: ASSGIQGAGTKNIQY; j_gene: TRBJ2-4; len: 15; v_gene: TRBV6-4
CDR3aa: ASSSQGLAGGNGNEQF; j_gene: TRBJ2-1; len: 16; v_gene: TRBV11-3
CDR3aa: ASSFTGTGFPYEQY; j_gene: TRBJ2-7; len: 14; v_gene: TRBV27
CDR3aa: ASSAGTNEKLF; j_gene: TRBJ1-4; len: 11; v_gene: TRBV2
CDR3aa: ASSIGTSGRRDTGELF; j_gene: TRBJ2-2; len: 16; v_gene: TRBV7-9
CDR3aa: ASSYRDRDYGYT; j_gene: TRBJ1-2; len: 12; v_gene: TRBV5-6
CDR3aa: ASSLVWVGETQY; j_gene: TRBJ2-5; len: 12; v_gene: TRBV7-8
CDR3aa: ASSFGRRDNEQF; j_gene: TRBJ2-1; len: 12; v_gene: TRBV5-8
CDR3aa: ASSVGSLNEAF; j_gene: TRBJ1-1; len: 11; v_gene: TRBV9
CDR3aa: ASSLVMGFSSPLH; j_gene: TRBJ1-6; len: 13; v_gene: TRBV11-3
CDR3aa: ASSLEARGNEQF; j_gene: TRBJ2-1; len: 12; v_gene: TRBV11-3
CDR3aa: ASSSLRGSPNTEAF; j_gene: TRBJ1-1; len: 14; v_gene: TRBV4-1
CDR3aa: ASSESKVPGAKNIQY; j_gene: TRBJ2-4; len: 15; v_gene: TRBV10-2
CDR3aa: ASSGQARGNWPGNTIY; j_gene: TRBJ1-3; len: 16; v_gene: TRBV2
CDR3aa: ASSLSGQNYEQY; j_gene: TRBJ2-7; len: 12; v_gene: TRBV27
CDR3aa: ASSQDRGSNWGSPLH; j_gene: TRBJ1-6; len: 15; v_gene: TRBV4-3
CDR3aa: ASTPRIGSNEQF; j_gene: TRBJ2-1; len: 12; v_gene: TRBV7-9
CDR3aa: ASSPGRTGSWGYT; j_gene: TRBJ1-2; len: 13; v_gene: TRBV5-6
CDR3aa: AWSVPSGRGIREQY; j_gene: TRBJ2-7; len: 14; v_gene: TRBV30
CDR3aa: ASRSGGNNEQF; j_gene: TRBJ2-1; len: 11; v_gene: TRBV6-1
CDR3aa: SVRDRGKTEAF; j_gene: TRBJ1-1; len: 11; v_gene: TRBV29-1
CDR3aa: ASSIPQGGAF; j_gene: TRBJ1-1; len: 10; v_gene: TRBV19
CDR3aa: ASSYSTGGSGNTIY; j_gene: TRBJ1-3; len: 14; v_gene: TRBV6-5
CDR3aa: ASSRSGQVFMNTEAF; j_gene: TRBJ1-1; len: 15; v_gene: TRBV19
CDR3aa: ASKPGRMTGANVLT; j_gene: TRBJ2-6; len: 14; v_gene: TRBV27
CDR3aa: ASSLLAGGPGEQY; j_gene: TRBJ2-7; len: 13; v_gene: TRBV11-2
CDR3aa: ASSDPRGGGQNTGELF; j_gene: TRBJ2-2; len: 16; v_gene: TRBV10-1
CDR3aa: ASSRTGGAMGANVLT; j_gene: TRBJ2-6; len: 15; v_gene: TRBV5-1